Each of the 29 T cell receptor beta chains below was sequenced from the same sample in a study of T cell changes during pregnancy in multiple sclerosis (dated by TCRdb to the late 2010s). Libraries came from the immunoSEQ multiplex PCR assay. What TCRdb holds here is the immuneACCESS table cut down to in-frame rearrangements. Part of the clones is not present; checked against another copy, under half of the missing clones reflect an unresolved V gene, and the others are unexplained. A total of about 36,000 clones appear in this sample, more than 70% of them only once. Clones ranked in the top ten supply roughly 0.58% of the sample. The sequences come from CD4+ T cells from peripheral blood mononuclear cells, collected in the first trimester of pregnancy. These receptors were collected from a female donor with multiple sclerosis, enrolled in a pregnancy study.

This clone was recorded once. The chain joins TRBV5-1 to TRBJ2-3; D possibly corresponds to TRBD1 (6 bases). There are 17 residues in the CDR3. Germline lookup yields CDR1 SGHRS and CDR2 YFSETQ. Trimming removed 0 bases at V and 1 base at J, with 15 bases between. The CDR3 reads CASSLGSDSVGTDTQYF. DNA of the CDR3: TGCGCCAGCAGCTTGGGTTCGGACAGTGTCGGCACAGATACGCAGTATTTT.

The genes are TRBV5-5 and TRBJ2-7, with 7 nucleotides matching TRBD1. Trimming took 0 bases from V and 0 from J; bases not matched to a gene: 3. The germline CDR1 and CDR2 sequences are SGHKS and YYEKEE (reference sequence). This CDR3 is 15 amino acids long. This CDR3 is CASSLETGYSYEQYF. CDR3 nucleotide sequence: TGTGCCAGCAGCTTGGAGACAGGGTACTCCTACGAGCAGTACTTC.

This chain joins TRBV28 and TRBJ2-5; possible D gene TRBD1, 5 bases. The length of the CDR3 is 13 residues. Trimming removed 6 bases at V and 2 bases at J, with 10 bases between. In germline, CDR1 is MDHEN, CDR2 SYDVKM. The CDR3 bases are TGTGCCAGCAGGATGACAGTACAAGAGACCCAGTACTTC. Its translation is CASRMTVQETQYF.

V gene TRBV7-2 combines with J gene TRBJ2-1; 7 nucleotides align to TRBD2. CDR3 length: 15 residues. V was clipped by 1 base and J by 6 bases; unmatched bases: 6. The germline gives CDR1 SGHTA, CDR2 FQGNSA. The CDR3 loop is CASSLVATSSNEQFF. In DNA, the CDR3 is TGTGCCAGCAGCTTAGTGGCGACTAGCAGCAATGAGCAGTTCTTC. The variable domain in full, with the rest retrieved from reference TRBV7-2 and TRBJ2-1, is GAGVSQSPSNKVTEKGKDVELRCDPISGHTALYWYRQSLGQGLEFLIYFQGNSAPDKSGLPSDRFSAERTGGSVSTLTIQRTQQEDSAVYLCASSLVATSSNEQFFGPGTRLTVL.

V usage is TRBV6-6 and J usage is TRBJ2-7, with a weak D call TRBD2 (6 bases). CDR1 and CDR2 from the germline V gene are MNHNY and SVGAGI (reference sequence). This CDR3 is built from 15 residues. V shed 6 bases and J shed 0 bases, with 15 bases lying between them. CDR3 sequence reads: CASRDAWDSSYEQYF. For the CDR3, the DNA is TGTGCCAGCAGGGACGCCTGGGACTCCTCCTACGAGCAGTACTTC.

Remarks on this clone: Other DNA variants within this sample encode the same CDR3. The CDR3 DNA follows: TGTGCCAGCAGCGTAGGGCTAGCGGGAGGAGAGACCCAGTACTTC. The encoded protein is CASSVGLAGGETQYF. The V and J genes are TRBV9 and TRBJ2-5, with 11 bases aligning to TRBD2. Per germline, CDR1 SGDLS and CDR2 YYNGEE. The CDR3 runs 15 residues. Trimming took 0 bases from V and 4 from J; bases not matched to a gene: 2.

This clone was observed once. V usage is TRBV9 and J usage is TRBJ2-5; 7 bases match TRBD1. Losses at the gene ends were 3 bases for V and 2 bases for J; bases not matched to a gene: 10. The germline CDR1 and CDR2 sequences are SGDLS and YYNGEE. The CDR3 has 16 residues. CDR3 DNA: TGTGCCAGCAGCGCAGTCCCTTTACAGGGGCAAGAGACCCAGTACTTC. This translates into CASSAVPLQGQETQYF.

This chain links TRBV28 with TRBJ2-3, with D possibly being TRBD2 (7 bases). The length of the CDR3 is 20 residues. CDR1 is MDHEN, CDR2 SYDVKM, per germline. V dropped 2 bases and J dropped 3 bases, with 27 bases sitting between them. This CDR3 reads CASSLERWGGGGGSTDTQYF. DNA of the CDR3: TGTGCCAGCAGTTTAGAACGCTGGGGAGGGGGAGGTGGTTCTACAGATACGCAGTATTTT.

The CDR3 region has the DNA TGTGCCAGCAGCGTAGCGGGACTCCGGGAGACCCAGTACTTC. Translation: CASSVAGLRETQYF. The J gene is TRBJ2-5, the V gene TRBV9; tentative D call: TRBD2 (6 bases). CDR1 and CDR2 from the germline V gene are SGDLS and YYNGEE. The CDR3 sequence is 14 residues long. V was clipped by 0 bases and J by 5 bases, with 11 bases between them.

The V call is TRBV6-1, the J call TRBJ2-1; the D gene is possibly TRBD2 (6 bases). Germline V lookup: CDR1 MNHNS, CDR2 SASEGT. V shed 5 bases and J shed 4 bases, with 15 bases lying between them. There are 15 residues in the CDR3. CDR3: CASSPLQGGYNEQFF. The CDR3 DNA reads TGTGCCAGCAGTCCTCTGCAGGGAGGTTACAATGAGCAGTTCTTC.

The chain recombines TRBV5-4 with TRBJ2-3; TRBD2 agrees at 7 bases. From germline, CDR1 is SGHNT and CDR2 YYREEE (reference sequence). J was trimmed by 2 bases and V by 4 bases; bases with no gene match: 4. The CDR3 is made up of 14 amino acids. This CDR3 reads CASSVRGSTDTQYF. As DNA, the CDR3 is TGTGCCAGCAGCGTGCGGGGGTCCACAGATACGCAGTATTTT.

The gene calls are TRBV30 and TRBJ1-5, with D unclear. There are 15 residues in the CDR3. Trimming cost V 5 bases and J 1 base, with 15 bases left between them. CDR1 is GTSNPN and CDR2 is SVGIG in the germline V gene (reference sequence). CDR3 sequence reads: CAWSAPGWSNQPQHF. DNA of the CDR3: TGTGCCTGGTCTGCCCCGGGATGGAGCAATCAGCCCCAGCATTTT. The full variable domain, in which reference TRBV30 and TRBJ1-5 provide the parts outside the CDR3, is SQTIHQWPATLVQPVGSPLSLECTVEGTSNPNLYWYRQAAGRGLQLLFYSVGIGQISSEVPQNLSASRPQDRQFILSSKKLLLSDSGFYLCAWSAPGWSNQPQHFGDGTRLSIL.

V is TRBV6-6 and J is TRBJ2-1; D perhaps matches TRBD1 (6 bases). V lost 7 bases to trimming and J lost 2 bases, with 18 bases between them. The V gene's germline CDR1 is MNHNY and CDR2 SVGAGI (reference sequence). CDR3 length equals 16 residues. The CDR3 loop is CASISTGTTTYNEQFF. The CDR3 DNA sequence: TGTGCCAGCATCTCGACCGGGACAACGACCTACAATGAGCAGTTCTTC.

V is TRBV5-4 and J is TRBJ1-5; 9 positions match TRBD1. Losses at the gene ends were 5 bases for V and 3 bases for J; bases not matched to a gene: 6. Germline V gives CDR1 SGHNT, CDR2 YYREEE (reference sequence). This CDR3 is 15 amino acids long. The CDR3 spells CASSGGTGPNQPQHF. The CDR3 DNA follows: TGTGCCAGCAGTGGGGGGACAGGGCCCAATCAGCCCCAGCATTTT.

The CDR3 here is CASSVLATTNTGELFF. The CDR3 region has the DNA TGTGCCAGCAGCGTCCTAGCGACCACGAACACCGGGGAGCTGTTTTTT. The chain joins TRBV9 to TRBJ2-2; D is perhaps TRBD2 (6 bases). Germline CDR1 reads SGDLS; CDR2 reads YYNGEE. Trimming took off 2 bases at V and 0 bases at J, with 11 bases between the two ends. The CDR3 sequence is 16 residues long.

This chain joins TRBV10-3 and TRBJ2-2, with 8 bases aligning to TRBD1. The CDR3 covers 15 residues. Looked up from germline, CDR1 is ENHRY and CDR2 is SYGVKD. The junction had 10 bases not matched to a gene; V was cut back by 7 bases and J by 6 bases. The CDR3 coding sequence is TGTGCCATCATGGCGGGGACAGGCTTGTCCGGGGAGCTGTTTTTT. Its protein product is CAIMAGTGLSGELFF.

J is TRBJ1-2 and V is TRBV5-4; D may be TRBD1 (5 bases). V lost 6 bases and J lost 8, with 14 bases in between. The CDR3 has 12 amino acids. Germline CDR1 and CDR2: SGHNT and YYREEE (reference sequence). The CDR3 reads CASTFQGYGYTF. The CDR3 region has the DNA TGTGCCAGCACCTTTCAGGGTTACGGCTACACCTTC.

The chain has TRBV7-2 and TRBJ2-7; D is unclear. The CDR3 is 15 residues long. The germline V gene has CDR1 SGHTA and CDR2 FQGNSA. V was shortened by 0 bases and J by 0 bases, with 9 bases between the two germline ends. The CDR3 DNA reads TGTGCCAGCAGCTTAGCGGATAGGAGCTCCTACGAGCAGTACTTC. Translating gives CASSLADRSSYEQYF.

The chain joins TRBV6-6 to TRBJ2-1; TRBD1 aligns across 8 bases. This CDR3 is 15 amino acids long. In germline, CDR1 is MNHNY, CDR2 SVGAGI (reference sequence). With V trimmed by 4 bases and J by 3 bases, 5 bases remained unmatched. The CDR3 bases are TGTGCCAGCAGTTCTACGGGACAGGTCTACAATGAGCAGTTCTTC. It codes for CASSSTGQVYNEQFF.

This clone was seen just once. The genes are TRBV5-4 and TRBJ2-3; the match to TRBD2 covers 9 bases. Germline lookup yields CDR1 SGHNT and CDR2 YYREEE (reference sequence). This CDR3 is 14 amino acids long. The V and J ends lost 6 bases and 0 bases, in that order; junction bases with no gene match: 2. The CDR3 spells CASKTSGSTDTQYF. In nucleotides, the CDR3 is TGTGCCAGCAAAACTAGCGGGAGCACAGATACGCAGTATTTT.

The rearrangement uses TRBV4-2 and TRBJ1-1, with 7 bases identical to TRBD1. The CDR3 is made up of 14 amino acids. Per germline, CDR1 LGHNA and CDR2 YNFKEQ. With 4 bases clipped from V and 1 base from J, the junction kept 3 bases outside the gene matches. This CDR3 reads CASSLGTANTEAFF. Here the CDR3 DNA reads TGTGCCAGCAGCCTCGGGACAGCGAACACTGAAGCTTTCTTT.

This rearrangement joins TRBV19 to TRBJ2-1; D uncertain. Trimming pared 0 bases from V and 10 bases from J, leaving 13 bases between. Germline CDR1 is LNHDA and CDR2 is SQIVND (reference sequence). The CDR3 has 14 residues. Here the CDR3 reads CASSIDRLGQEQFF. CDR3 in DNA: TGTGCCAGTAGTATAGACAGGTTAGGCCAGGAGCAGTTCTTC.

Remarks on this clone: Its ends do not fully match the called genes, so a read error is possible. CDR3 sequence: CASNLSVTGELFF. The CDR3 DNA reads as TGCGCCAGCAACTTGTCGGTAACCGGGGAGCTGTTTTTT. The chain recombines TRBV5-1 with TRBJ2-2; the D is unclear. CDR3 length: 13 amino acids. The germline V gene encodes CDR1 SGHRS and CDR2 YFSETQ.

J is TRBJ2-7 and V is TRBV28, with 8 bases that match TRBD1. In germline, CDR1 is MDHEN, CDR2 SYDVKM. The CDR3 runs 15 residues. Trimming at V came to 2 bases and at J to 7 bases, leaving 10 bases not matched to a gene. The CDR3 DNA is TGTGCCAGCAGTTTACCCTCAGGGGGCACGGGAGAGCAGTACTTC. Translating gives CASSLPSGGTGEQYF.

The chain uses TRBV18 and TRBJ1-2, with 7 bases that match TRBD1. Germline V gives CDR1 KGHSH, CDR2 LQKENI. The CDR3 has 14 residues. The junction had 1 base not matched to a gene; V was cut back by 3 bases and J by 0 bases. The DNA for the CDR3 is TGTGCCAGCTCACCGGACAGGACTAACTATGGCTACACCTTC. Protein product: CASSPDRTNYGYTF. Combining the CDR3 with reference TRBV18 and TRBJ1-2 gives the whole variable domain NAGVMQNPRHLVRRRGQEARLRCSPMKGHSHVYWYRQLPEEGLKFMVYLQKENIIDESGMPKERFSAEFPKEGPSILRIQQVVRGDSAAYFCASSPDRTNYGYTFGSGTRLTVV.

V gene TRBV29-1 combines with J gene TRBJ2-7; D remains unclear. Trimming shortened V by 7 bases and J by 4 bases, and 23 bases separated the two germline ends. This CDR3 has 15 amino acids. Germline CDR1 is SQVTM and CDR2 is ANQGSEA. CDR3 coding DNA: TGCAGCGCCCTTAAATTGGCAGGCCTCTCGTACGAGCAGTACTTC. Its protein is CSALKLAGLSYEQYF.

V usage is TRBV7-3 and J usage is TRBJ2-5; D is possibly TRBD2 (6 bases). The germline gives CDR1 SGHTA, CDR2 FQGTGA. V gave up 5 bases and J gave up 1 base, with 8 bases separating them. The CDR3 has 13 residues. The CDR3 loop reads CASSRDFQETQYF. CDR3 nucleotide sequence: TGTGCCAGCAGCAGGGACTTCCAAGAGACCCAGTACTTC.

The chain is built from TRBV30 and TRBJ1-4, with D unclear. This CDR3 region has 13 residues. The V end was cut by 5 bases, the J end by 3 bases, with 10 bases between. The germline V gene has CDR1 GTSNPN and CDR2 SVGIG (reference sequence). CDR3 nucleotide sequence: TGTGCCTGGCGTGGAGAGCCTAATGAAAAACTGTTTTTT. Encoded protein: CAWRGEPNEKLFF. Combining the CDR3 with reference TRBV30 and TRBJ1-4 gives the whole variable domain SQTIHQWPATLVQPVGSPLSLECTVEGTSNPNLYWYRQAAGRGLQLLFYSVGIGQISSEVPQNLSASRPQDRQFILSSKKLLLSDSGFYLCAWRGEPNEKLFFGSGTQLSVL.

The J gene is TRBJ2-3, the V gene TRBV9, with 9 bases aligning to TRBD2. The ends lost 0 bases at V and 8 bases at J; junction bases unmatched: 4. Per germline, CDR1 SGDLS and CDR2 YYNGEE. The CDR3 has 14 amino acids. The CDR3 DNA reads TGTGCCAGCAGCGTAGGGGATAGCGGGAGTACGCAGTATTTT. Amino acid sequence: CASSVGDSGSTQYF.